The T cell receptor (beta chain) described here comes from a study of cytomegalovirus exposure and HLA in healthy donors. Notes on the study in general: Reports described diagnosis of cytomegalovirus status by the classifier as highly specific and sensitive. Most TCRs appeared rarely, but some public TCRs recurred in many donors.

CDR1 and CDR2 (germline): SGHNT, YYREEE (reference sequence). V dropped 1 base and J dropped 1; count of bases not matched to a gene: 1. There are 14 residues in the CDR3. A word on this clone: Its antigen remains unknown.

The assay was immunoSEQ multiplex PCR, and TCRdb's table has in-frame clones only and misses some. The sample holds 200,000 to 300,000 clones, about 87% seen once. Sequences were obtained from PBMCs. This chain links TRBV5-4 with TRBJ2-7; 8 positions agree with TRBD1. This receptor was obtained from a man between 18 and 35 years old in good health and CMV-seronegative. CDR3 region: CASSLRTGSYEQYF. In nucleotides, the CDR3 is TGTGCCAGCAGCTTGCGGACAGGGTCCTACGAGCAGTACTTC.